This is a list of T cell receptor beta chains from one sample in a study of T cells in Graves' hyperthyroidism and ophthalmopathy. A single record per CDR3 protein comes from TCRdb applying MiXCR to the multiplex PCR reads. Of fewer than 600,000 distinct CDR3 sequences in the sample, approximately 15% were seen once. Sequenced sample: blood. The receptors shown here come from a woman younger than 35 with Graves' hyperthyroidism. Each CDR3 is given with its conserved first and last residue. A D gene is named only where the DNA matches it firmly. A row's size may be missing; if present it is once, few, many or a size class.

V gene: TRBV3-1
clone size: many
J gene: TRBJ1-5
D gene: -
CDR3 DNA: TGTGCCAGCAGCCGAGAAAATCAGCCCCAGCATTTT
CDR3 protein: CASSRENQPQHF

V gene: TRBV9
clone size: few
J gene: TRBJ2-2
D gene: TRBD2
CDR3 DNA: TGTGCCAGCACCCACCGGGAGGCCCAGACGAACACCGGGGAGCTGTTTTTT
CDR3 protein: CASTHREAQTNTGELFF

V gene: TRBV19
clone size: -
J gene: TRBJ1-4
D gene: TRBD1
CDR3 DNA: TGTGCCAGTACCCATGGACAGGGAAGAGAACTGTTTTTT
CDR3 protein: CASTHGQGRELFF

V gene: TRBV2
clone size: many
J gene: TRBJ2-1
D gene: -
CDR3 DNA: TGTGCCAGCAGTCCGACTTATAGGGACTACAATGAGCAGTTCTTC
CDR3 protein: CASSPTYRDYNEQFF

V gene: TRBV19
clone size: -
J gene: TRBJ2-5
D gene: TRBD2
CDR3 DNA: TGTGCCAGTAGTCAACTAGCGGGAGAGGGGACCCAGTACTTC
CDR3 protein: CASSQLAGEGTQYF

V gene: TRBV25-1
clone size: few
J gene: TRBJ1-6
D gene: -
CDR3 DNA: TGTGCCAGCAGTGAATTGATGTCTTCATCACCCCTCCACTTT
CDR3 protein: CASSELMSSSPLHF

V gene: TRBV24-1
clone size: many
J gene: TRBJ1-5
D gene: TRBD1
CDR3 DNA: TGTGCCACCAGTGCCCCGGGACAGGGGGCTGATCAGCCCCAGCATTTT
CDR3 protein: CATSAPGQGADQPQHF

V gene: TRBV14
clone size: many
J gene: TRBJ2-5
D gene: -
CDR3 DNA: TGTGCCAGCAGCGGGAGTCAGGGGACCCAGTACTTC
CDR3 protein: CASSGSQGTQYF

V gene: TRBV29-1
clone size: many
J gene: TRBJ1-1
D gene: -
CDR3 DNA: TGCAGCGTCCCCGGCGGGGGCTCGAACACTGAAGCTTTCTTT
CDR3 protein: CSVPGGGSNTEAFF

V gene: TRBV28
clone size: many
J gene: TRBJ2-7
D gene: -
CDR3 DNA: TGTGCCAGCAGTTTATGGGACAGTTACTACGAGCAGTACTTC
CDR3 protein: CASSLWDSYYEQYF

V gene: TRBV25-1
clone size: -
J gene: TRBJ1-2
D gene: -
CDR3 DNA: TGTGCCAGCAGTGATGGGACGGTGCCCTATGGCTACACCTTC
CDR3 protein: CASSDGTVPYGYTF

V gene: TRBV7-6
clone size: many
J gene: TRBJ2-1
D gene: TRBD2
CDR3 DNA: TGTGCCAGCAGCCAAGGACTAGCGGGGGATGGACCACTCAATGAGCAGTTCTTC
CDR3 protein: CASSQGLAGDGPLNEQFF

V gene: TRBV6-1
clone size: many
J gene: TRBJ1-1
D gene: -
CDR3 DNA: TGTGCCAGCACCCCCCCGGGGAGTTACACTGAAGCTTTCTTT
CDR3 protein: CASTPPGSYTEAFF

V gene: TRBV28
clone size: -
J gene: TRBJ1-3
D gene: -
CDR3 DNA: TGTGCCAGCGTCTGGGCACCAAGAAACACCATATATTTT
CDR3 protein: CASVWAPRNTIYF

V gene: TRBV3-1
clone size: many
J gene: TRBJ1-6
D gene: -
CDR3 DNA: TGTGCCAGCAGCCTACCAAATTCACCCCTCCACTTT
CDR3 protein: CASSLPNSPLHF

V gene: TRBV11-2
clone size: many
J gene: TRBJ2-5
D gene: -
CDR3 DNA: TGTGCCAGCAGCTTAGACAGCTGGTACCAAGAGACCCAGTACTTC
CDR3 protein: CASSLDSWYQETQYF

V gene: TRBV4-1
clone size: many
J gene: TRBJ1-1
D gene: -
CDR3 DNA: TGCGCCAGCAGCCAAACGGGACGGCGAAACACTGAAGCTTTCTTT
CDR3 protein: CASSQTGRRNTEAFF

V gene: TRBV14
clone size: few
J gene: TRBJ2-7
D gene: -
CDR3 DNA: TGTGCCAGCAGCCAAGTTCGGGGTCTTGGCGAGCAGTACTTC
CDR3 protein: CASSQVRGLGEQYF

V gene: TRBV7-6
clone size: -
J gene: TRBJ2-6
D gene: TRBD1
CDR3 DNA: TGTGCCAGCAGCTTACGCCAGGGGGCATCTGGGGCCAACGTCCTGACTTTC
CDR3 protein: CASSLRQGASGANVLTF

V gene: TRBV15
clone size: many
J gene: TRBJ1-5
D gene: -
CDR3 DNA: TGTGCCACCAGCAGAGGCAGGAGTAATCAGCCCCAGCATTTT
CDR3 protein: CATSRGRSNQPQHF

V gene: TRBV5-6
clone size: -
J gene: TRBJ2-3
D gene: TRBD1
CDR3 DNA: TGTGCCAGCAGCAAGCCTACAGGGGGTACGCAGTATTTT
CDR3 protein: CASSKPTGGTQYF

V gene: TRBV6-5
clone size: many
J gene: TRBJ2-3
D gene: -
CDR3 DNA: TGTGCCAGCAGTTACTCGCGGCCGTGGACAGATACGCAGTATTTT
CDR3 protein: CASSYSRPWTDTQYF

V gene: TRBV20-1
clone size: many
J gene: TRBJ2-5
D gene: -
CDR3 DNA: TGCAGTGCCTCCCCCGGGGGCCAGACCCAGTACTTC
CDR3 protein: CSASPGGQTQYF

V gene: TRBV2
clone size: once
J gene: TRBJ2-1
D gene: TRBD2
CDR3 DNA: TGTGCCAGCCTTAGCGGGAGGTCCTACAATGAGCAGTTCTTC
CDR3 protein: CASLSGRSYNEQFF

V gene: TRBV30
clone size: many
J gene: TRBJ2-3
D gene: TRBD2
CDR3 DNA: TGTGCCTGGAGTGCAGCGGGAGCGAACGGAGATACGCAGTATTTT
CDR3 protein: CAWSAAGANGDTQYF

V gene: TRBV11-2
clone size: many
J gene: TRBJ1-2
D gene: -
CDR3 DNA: TGTGCCAGCAGCCCGACCCTTCCTAACTATGGCTACACCTTC
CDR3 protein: CASSPTLPNYGYTF

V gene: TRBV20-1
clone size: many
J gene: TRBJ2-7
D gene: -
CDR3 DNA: TGCAGTGCTAGACCGGGGCCGACAAGCTCCTACGAGCAGTACTTC
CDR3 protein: CSARPGPTSSYEQYF

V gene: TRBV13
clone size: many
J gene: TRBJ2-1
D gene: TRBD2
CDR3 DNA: TGTGCCAGCAGCTTACGCGGGGGTTTATACAATGAGCAGTTCTTC
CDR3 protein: CASSLRGGLYNEQFF

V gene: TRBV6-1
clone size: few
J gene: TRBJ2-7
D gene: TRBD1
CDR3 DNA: TGTGCCAGCAGTGTGGACCGGGACAGGGGAAACTACGAGCAGTACTTC
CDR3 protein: CASSVDRDRGNYEQYF

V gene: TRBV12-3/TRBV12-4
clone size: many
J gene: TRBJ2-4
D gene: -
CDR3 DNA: TGTGCCAGCAGTCCGGACAGTGGGGGAGTTGGCATTCAGTACTTC
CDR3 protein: CASSPDSGGVGIQYF

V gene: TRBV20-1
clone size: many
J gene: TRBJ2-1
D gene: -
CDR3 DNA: TGCAGTGCTAGACTCAACTCCTACAATGAGCAGTTCTTC
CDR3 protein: CSARLNSYNEQFF

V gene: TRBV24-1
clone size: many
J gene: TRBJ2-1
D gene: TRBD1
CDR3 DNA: TGTGCCACCAGTGACCCTGGGGACAGGGGGAATGAGCAGTTCTTC
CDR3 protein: CATSDPGDRGNEQFF

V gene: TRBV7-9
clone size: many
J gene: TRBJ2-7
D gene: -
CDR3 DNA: TGTGCCAGCAGCTGGAAAGGTGAGCAGTACTTC
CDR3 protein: CASSWKGEQYF

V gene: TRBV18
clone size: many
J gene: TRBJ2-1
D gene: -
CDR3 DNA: TGTGCCAGCTCACCGCGGGGTAGCGTCTCCTACAATGAGCAGTTCTTC
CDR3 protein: CASSPRGSVSYNEQFF

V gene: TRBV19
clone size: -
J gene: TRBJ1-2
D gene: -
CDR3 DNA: TGTGCCAGTAGTATTACCGGGCGGGGGAATGGCTACACCTTC
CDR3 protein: CASSITGRGNGYTF

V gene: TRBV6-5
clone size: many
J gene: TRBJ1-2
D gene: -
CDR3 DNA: TGTGCCAGCAGTTACGGGTTAACGAGCTATGGCTACACCTTC
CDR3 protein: CASSYGLTSYGYTF

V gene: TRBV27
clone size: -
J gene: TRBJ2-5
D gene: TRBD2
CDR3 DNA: TGTGCCAGCAGTTTACTGGGGGGGTTAGAGACCCAGTACTTC
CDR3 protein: CASSLLGGLETQYF

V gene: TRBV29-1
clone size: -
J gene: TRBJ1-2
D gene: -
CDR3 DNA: TGCAGCGTTGAGCACAGTAACTATGGCTACACCTTC
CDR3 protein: CSVEHSNYGYTF

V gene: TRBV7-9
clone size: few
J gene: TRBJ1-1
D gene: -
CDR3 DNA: TGTGCCAGCAGCGCCGGGGCGTCTGAAGCTTTCTTT
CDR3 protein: CASSAGASEAFF

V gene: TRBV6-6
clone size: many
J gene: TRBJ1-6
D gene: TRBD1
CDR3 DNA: TGTGCCAGCAGTTACTCTGACAGGGGTTCACCCCTCCACTTT
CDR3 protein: CASSYSDRGSPLHF

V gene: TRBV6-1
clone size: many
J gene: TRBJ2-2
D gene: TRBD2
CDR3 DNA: TGTGCCAGCAGAAAAGAACTAGCGGGAGGTTTGGACACCGGGGAGCTGTTTTTT
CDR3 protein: CASRKELAGGLDTGELFF

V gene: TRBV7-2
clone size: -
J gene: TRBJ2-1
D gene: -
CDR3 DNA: TGTGCCAGCAGCTTAGACCAATTTACCTACAATGAGCAGTTCTTC
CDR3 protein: CASSLDQFTYNEQFF

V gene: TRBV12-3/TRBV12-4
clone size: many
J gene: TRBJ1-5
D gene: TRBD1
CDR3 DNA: TGTGCCAGCAGTTTCGAGACAGGGGGCATTCAGCCCCAGCATTTT
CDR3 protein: CASSFETGGIQPQHF

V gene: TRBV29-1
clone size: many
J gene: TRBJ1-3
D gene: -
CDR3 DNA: TGCAGCACTTCCGGGATCTCTGGAAACACCATATATTTT
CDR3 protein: CSTSGISGNTIYF

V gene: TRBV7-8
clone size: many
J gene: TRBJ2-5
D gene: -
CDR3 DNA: TGTGCCAGCAGCTCTGACAGGTTTGGTGTCCAAGAGACCCAGTACTTC
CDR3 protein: CASSSDRFGVQETQYF

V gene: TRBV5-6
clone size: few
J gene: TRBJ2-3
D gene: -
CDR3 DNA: TGTGCCAGCAGCAACACCGGGGGAAGCACAGATACGCAGTATTTT
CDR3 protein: CASSNTGGSTDTQYF

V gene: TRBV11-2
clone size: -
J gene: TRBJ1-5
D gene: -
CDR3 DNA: TGTGCCAGCAGCTTAGACCTGTATAGGCCCCAGCATTTT
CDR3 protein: CASSLDLYRPQHF

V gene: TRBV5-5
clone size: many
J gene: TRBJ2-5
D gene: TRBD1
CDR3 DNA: TGTGCCAGCAGCGGGGGACAGGGGGCAAGATGGGGGACCCAGTACTTC
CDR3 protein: CASSGGQGARWGTQYF

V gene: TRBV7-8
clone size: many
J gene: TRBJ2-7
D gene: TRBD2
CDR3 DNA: TGTGCCAGCAGCCTGCCCGGGGGGTCAGGGTCCTACGAGCAGTACTTC
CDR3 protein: CASSLPGGSGSYEQYF

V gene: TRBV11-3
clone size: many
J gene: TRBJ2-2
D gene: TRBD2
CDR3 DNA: TGTGCCAGCAGCCCCGGGACTAGCGTCACCGGGGAGCTGTTTTTT
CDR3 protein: CASSPGTSVTGELFF

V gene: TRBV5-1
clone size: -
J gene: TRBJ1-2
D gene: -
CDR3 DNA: TGTGCCAGCAGCGTAGAGGTGGGCCCGGGTGGCTACACCTTC
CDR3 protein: CASSVEVGPGGYTF

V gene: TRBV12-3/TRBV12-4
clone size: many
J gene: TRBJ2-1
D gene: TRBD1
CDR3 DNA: TGTGCCAGCAGTTTCGGGGCAGGGGGCCGCAATGAGCAGTTCTTC
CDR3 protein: CASSFGAGGRNEQFF

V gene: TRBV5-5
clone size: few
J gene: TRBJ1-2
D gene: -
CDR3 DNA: TGTGCCAGCAGCCCCCCCTGGACAACTAACTATGGCTACACCTTC
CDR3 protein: CASSPPWTTNYGYTF

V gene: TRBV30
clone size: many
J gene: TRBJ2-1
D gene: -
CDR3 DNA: TGTGCCTGGAGACGAATGGGCAGGGGAGGGAGTAATGAGCAGTTCTTC
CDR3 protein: CAWRRMGRGGSNEQFF

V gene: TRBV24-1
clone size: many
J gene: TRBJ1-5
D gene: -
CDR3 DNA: TGTGCCACCAGTGATTTACCGGCAACTTATAGCAATCAGCCCCAGCATTTT
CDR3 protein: CATSDLPATYSNQPQHF

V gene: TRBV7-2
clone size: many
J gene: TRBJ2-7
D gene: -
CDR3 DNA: TGTGCCAGCAGCTCCCCAAGCCTTTACGAGCAGTACTTC
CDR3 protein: CASSSPSLYEQYF

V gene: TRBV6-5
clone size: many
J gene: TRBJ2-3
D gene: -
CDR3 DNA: TGTGCCAGCAGTTACTCGGCCACGCTTTATCGGGATACGCAGTATTTT
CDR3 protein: CASSYSATLYRDTQYF